The 14 T cell receptor beta chains reported below all come from one sample, sequenced in a study of Graves' ophthalmopathy and Graves' hyperthyroidism. TCR beta CDR3 regions were amplified from RNA transcripts. The authors performed first-round RT-PCR with HTBI primers and then a second-round multiplex PCR. TCRdb independently ran MiXCR on the multiplex PCR reads; one entry per CDR3 protein. The data contain 900,000 to 1,200,000 distinct CDR3 sequences, about two fifths of them singletons. The sequenced sample consisted of peripheral blood or thyroid tissue (not recorded which). Every receptor here comes from an adult man with Graves' hyperthyroidism.

This chain links TRBV2 with TRBJ2-7, with D perhaps given as TRBD1 or TRBD2 (5 bases each). With 6 bases removed from V and 3 bases from J, the gap between germline ends came to 30 bases. The length of the CDR3 is 19 residues. Germline loops: CDR1 SNHLY, CDR2 FYNNEI. Here the CDR3 DNA reads TGTGCCAGCAGCGGATCCCGGGACGGGTCCTACGAGCAGTACTACGAGCAGTACTTC. As protein: CASSGSRDGSYEQYYEQYF.

In regard to this clonotype: Given a much more abundant clone one base away, this may be a read error. The gene calls are TRBV12-3 or TRBV12-4 and TRBJ1-1; D ambiguous. V was shortened by 5 bases and J by 4 bases, with 8 bases between the two germline ends. This CDR3 comprises 12 residues. CDR3 sequence (DNA): TGTGCCAGCAGTGTGAGTAGCACTGAAGCTTTCTTT. Protein: CASSVSSTEAFF.

This clonotype was observed at least ten times. The chain carries TRBV7-9 and TRBJ1-6; 7 nucleotides agree with TRBD1. With 4 bases clipped from V and 8 bases from J, the junction kept 5 bases outside the gene matches. Germline loops: CDR1 SEHNR, CDR2 FQNEAQ (reference sequence). The CDR3 length is 14 residues. In DNA, the CDR3 is TGTGCCAGCAGCTCACGACAGGGCTATTCACCCCTCCACTTT. It translates to CASSSRQGYSPLHF.

In nucleotides, the CDR3 is TGTGCCAGCAGCAGCCGGACAGGGATCCAGGAGACCCAGTACTTC. This encodes CASSSRTGIQETQYF. The rearrangement uses TRBV7-9 and TRBJ2-5; TRBD1 matches at 8 bases. V was pared by 5 bases and J by 5 bases, with 10 bases of the junction left unmatched. CDR1 is SEHNR and CDR2 is FQNEAQ in the germline V gene (reference sequence). The CDR3 is 15 amino acids.

This clonotype was observed at least ten times. The chain combines TRBV7-9 with TRBJ1-2; no firm D call. Germline assignment: CDR1 SEHNR and CDR2 FQNEAQ (reference sequence). This CDR3 is built from 16 residues. Trimming took off 0 bases at V and 2 bases at J, with 13 bases between the two ends. CDR3 DNA sequence: TGTGCCAGCAGCTTAGCGCTAGCGGCGGAGAACTATGGCTACACCTTC. The encoded protein is CASSLALAAENYGYTF.

This clonotype has ten or more counts. V is TRBV19 and J is TRBJ2-7; 7 bases line up with TRBD1. Germline CDR1 and CDR2: LNHDA and SQIVND (reference sequence). This CDR3 is built from 14 residues. J gave up 2 bases and V 7 bases, and 8 bases lay outside the gene matches. The CDR3 nucleotides read TGTGCCAGTACCACGACAGGGCAAGCCTACGAGCAGTACTTC. Its protein product is CASTTTGQAYEQYF.

The chain carries TRBV29-1 and TRBJ2-5, with 9 positions matching TRBD1. Germline CDR1 and CDR2: SQVTM and ANQGSEA. This CDR3 comprises 13 residues. V dropped 8 bases and J dropped 0; count of bases not matched to a gene: 4. CDR3 amino acids: CSFRQGDQETQYF. Here the CDR3 DNA reads TGCAGCTTCAGACAGGGGGACCAAGAGACCCAGTACTTC.

Comments on this clonotype: Since a much larger clone is just one base distant, this may be a read error. This sequence joins TRBV18 and TRBJ1-2; D remains unclear. Germline loops: CDR1 KGHSH, CDR2 LQKENI. Trimming removed 0 bases at V and 3 bases at J, with 5 bases between. The CDR3 is made up of 13 amino acids. The DNA of the CDR3 is TGTGCCAGCTCACCACCGGCAGACTATGGCTACACCTTC. Protein: CASSPPADYGYTF.

The rearrangement uses TRBV11-2 and TRBJ1-5; D gene uncertain. Trimming took off 0 bases at V and 3 bases at J, with 12 bases between the two ends. The CDR3 loop spans 16 amino acids. Per germline, CDR1 SGHAT and CDR2 FQNNGV. CDR3 sequence: CASSLEGPGVNQPQHF. CDR3 DNA sequence: TGTGCCAGCAGCTTAGAAGGGCCCGGGGTCAATCAGCCCCAGCATTTT.

The table lists this clonotype with a few counts. The chain links TRBV5-6 to TRBJ2-5; 11 bases line up with TRBD2. The CDR3 has 16 amino acids. The trim removed 0 bases at V and 5 bases at J, leaving 6 bases unmatched. CDR1 and CDR2 from the germline V gene are SGHDT and YYEEEE. The chain's CDR3 is CASSLVAGGPRETQYF. CDR3 nucleotide sequence: TGTGCCAGCAGCTTGGTAGCGGGAGGGCCGAGGGAGACCCAGTACTTC.

This chain uses TRBV19 with TRBJ2-7; maybe TRBD2 (5 bases). The length of the CDR3 is 15 residues. Germline lookup yields CDR1 LNHDA and CDR2 SQIVND (reference sequence). V dropped 3 bases and J dropped 1 base, with 13 bases sitting between them. The CDR3 coding sequence is TGTGCCAGTAGTATCAAGGGAGAGGCTTCCTACGAGCAGTACTTC. It encodes CASSIKGEASYEQYF.

This clonotype has at least ten counts. V and J are TRBV9 and TRBJ2-5; D is ambiguous. The ends were cut back, 2 bases at V and 1 base at J, with 9 bases in the middle. Germline V gene lookup returns CDR1 SGDLS and CDR2 YYNGEE. This CDR3 has 14 residues. The CDR3 loop is CASSVGAFQETQYF. CDR3 in DNA: TGTGCCAGCAGCGTTGGAGCGTTCCAAGAGACCCAGTACTTC.

The chain links TRBV29-1 to TRBJ2-3; D might be TRBD1 (5 bases). CDR1 and CDR2 from the germline V gene are SQVTM and ANQGSEA. Between the trimmed V and J ends, which lost 6 bases and 0 bases, there was a span of 7 bases. The CDR3 is 12 residues long. The CDR3 bases are TGCAGCGTACGACAGAGCACAGATACGCAGTATTTT. This gives the protein CSVRQSTDTQYF.

The chain recombines TRBV6-6 with TRBJ2-5; 11 positions agree with TRBD1. Trimming at V came to 6 bases and at J to 11 bases, leaving 14 bases not matched to a gene. Germline assignment: CDR1 MNHNY and CDR2 SVGAGI (reference sequence). This CDR3 is built from 15 residues. CDR3 region: CASRSGTGGFGNQYF. CDR3 sequence (DNA): TGTGCCAGCAGGTCCGGGACAGGGGGATTTGGGAATCAGTACTTC.